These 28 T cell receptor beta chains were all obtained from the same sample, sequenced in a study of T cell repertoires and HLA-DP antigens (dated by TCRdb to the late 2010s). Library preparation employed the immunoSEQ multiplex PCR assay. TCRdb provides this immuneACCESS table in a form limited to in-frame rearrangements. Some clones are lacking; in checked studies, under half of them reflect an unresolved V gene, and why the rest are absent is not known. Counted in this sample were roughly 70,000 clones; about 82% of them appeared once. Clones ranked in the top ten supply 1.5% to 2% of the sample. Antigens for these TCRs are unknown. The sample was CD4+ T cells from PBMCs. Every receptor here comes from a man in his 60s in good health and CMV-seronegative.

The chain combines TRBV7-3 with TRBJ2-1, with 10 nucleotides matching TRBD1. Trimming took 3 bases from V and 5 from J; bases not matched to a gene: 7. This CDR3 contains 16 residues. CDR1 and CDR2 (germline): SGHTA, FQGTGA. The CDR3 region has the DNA TGTGCCAGCAGCTTTAGGGCCGGGACAGGGGACAATGAGCAGTTCTTC. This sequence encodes CASSFRAGTGDNEQFF.

The CDR3 loop reads CAWGRLIYGYTF. The CDR3 region has the DNA TGTGCCTGGGGGCGACTCATCTATGGCTACACCTTC. The chain is built from TRBV30 and TRBJ1-2; D gene ambiguous. This CDR3 is built from 12 residues. Trimming removed 5 bases from V and 4 bases from J, with 11 bases in between. CDR1 GTSNPN and CDR2 SVGIG come from the germline V gene (reference sequence).

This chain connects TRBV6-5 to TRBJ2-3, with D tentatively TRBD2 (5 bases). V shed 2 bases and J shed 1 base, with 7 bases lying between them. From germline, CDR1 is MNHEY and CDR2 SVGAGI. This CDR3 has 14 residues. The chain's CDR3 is CASSYAGRTDTQYF. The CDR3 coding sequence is TGTGCCAGCAGTTACGCGGGCCGCACAGATACGCAGTATTTT.

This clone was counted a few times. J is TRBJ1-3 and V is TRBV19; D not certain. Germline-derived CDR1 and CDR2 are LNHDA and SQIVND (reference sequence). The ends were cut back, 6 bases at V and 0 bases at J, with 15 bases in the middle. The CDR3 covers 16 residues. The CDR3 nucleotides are TGTGCCAGTAGCCTCCCCCCCACAATCTCTGGAAACACCATATATTTT. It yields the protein CASSLPPTISGNTIYF.

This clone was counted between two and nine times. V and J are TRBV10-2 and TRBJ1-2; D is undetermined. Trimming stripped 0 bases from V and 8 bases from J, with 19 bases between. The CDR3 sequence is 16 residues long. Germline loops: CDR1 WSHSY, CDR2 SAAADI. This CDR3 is CASSESGMLRGRGYTF. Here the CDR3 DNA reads TGCGCCAGCAGTGAGTCGGGCATGCTCCGTGGGCGCGGCTACACCTTC.

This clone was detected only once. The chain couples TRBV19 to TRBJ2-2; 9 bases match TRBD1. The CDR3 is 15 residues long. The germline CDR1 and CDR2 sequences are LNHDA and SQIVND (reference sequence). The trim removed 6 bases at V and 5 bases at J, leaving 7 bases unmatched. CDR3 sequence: CASRTGTGTTGELFF. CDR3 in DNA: TGTGCCAGTAGGACGGGGACAGGGACGACCGGGGAGCTGTTTTTT.

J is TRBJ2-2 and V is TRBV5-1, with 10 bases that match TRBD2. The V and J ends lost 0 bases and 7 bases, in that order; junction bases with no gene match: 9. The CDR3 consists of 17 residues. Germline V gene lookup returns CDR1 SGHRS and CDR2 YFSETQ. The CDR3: CASSLDTAGGPHGELFF. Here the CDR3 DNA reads TGCGCCAGCAGCTTGGATACAGCGGGAGGGCCGCACGGGGAGCTGTTTTTT.

This chain's CDR3 is CASSALQAGELFF. CDR3 DNA sequence: TGTGCCAGCAGCGCCTTACAGGCCGGGGAGCTGTTTTTT. J is TRBJ2-2 and V is TRBV9, with D perhaps TRBD1 (5 bases). Trimming took 3 bases from V and 6 from J, leaving 9 bases between them. CDR1 SGDLS and CDR2 YYNGEE come from the germline V gene. The CDR3 totals 13 residues.

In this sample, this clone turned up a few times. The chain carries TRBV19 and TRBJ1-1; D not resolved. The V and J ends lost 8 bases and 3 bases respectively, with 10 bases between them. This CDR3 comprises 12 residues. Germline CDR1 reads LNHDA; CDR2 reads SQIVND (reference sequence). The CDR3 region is CASRQFDTEAFF. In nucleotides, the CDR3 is TGTGCCAGTCGCCAGTTCGACACTGAAGCTTTCTTT.

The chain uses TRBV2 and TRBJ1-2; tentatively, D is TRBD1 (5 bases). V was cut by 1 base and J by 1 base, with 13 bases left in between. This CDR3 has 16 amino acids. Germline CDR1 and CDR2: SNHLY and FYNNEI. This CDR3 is CASSEGQGVINYGYTF. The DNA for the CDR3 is TGTGCCAGCAGTGAAGGGCAGGGCGTAATTAACTATGGCTACACCTTC.

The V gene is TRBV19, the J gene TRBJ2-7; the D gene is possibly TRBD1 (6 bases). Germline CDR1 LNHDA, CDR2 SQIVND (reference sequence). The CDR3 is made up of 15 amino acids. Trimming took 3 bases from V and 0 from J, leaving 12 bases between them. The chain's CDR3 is CASSMGAAYSYEQYF. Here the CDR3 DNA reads TGTGCCAGTAGTATGGGGGCGGCCTACTCCTACGAGCAGTACTTC.

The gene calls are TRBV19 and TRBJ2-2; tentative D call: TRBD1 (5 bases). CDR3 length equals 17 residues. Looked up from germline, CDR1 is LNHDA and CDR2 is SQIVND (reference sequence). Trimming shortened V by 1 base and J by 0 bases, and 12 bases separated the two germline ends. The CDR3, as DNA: TGTGCCAGTAGTATAGTGGTACAGGCCGCGAACACCGGGGAGCTGTTTTTT. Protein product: CASSIVVQAANTGELFF.

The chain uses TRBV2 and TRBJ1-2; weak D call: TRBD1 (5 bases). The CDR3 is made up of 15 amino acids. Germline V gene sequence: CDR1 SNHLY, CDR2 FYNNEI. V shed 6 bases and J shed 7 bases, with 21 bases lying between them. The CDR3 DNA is TGTGCCAGCAGCACAGAGGGCGGAGGGGCGCGTGGCTACACCTTC. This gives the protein CASSTEGGGARGYTF.

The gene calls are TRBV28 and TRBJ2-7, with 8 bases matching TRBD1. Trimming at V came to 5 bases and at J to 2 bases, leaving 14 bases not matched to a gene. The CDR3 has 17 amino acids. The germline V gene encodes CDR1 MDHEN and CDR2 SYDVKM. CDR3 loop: CASSLPGQGDFAYEQYF. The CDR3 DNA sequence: TGTGCCAGCAGTCTTCCCGGACAGGGTGACTTCGCCTACGAGCAGTACTTC.

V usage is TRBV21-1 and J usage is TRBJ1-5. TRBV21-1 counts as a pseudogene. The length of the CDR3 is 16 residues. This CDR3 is CASSNLKGGGNQPQHF. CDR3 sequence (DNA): TGTGCCAGCAGCAACCTAAAAGGGGGGGGCAATCAGCCCCAGCATTTT.

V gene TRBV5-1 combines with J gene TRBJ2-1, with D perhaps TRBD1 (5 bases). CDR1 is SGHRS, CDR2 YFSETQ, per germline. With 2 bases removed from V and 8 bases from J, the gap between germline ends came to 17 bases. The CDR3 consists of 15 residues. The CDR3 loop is CASSFTGSYIYEQFF. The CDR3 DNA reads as TGCGCCAGCAGCTTTACAGGATCTTACATCTATGAGCAGTTCTTC.

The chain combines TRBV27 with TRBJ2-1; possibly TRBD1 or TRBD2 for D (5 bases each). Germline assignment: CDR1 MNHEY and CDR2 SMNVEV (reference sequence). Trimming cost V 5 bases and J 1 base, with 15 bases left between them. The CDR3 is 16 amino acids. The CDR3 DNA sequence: TGTGCCAGCAGTACCCGGGACGTCAGTTCCTACAATGAGCAGTTCTTC. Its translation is CASSTRDVSSYNEQFF.

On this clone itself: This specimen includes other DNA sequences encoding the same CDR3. The CDR3 sequence is CASSAGGTEAFF. The CDR3 nucleotides read TGTGCCAGCAGTGCGGGGGGCACTGAAGCTTTCTTT. The genes are TRBV6-1 and TRBJ1-1, with D perhaps matching TRBD1 (5 bases). Germline lookup yields CDR1 MNHNS and CDR2 SASEGT. The CDR3 sequence is 12 residues long. V gave up 4 bases and J gave up 4 bases, with 7 bases separating them.

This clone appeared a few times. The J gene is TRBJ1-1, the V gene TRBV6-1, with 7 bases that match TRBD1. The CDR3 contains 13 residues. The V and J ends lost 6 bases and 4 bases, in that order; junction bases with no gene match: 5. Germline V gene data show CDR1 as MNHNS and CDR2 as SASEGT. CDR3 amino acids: CASRIDRATEAFF. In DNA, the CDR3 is TGTGCCAGCAGAATAGACAGGGCCACTGAAGCTTTCTTT.

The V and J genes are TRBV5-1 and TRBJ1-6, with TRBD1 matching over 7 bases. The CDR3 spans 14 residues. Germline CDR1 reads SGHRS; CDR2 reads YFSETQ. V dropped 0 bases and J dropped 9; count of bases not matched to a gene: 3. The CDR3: CASSLGQGSSPLHF. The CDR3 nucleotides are TGCGCCAGCAGCTTGGGACAGGGAAGTTCACCCCTCCACTTT.

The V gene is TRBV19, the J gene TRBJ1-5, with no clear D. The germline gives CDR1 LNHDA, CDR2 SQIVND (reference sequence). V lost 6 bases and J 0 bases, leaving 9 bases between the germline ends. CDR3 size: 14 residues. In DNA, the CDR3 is TGTGCCAGTAGCTCACAGCATAGCAATCAGCCCCAGCATTTT. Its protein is CASSSQHSNQPQHF.

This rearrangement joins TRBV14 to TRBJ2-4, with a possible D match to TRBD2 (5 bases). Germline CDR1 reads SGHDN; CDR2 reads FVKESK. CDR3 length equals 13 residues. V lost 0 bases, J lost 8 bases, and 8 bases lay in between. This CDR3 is CASSQDRRDIQYF. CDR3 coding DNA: TGTGCCAGCAGCCAAGACAGGCGGGACATTCAGTACTTC.

The CDR3 nucleotides read TGTGCCAGCAGCTTAGACTACAGCACAGATACGCAGTATTTT. Translating gives CASSLDYSTDTQYF. The rearrangement links TRBV7-7 to TRBJ2-3; D is unresolved. The CDR3 covers 14 residues. The germline CDR1 and CDR2 sequences are SSHAT and FNYEAQ (reference sequence). Trimming removed 1 base at V and 0 bases at J, with 5 bases between. Complete variable domain (other parts from reference TRBV7-7 and TRBJ2-3): GAGVSQSPRYKVTKRGQDVTLRCDPISSHATLYWYQQALGQGPEFLTYFNYEAQPDKSGLPSDRFSAERPEGSISTLTIQRTEQRDSAMYRCASSLDYSTDTQYFGPGTRLTVL.

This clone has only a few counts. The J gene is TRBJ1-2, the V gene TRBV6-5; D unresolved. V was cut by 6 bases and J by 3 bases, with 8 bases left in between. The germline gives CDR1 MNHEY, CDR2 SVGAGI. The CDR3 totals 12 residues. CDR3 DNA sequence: TGTGCCAGCAGGAAACAAGACTATGGCTACACCTTC. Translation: CASRKQDYGYTF.

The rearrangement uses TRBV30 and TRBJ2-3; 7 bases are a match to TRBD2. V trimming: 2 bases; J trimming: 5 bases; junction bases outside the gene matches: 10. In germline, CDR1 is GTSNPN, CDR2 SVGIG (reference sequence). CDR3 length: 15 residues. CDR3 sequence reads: CAWSIGTTGGDTQYF. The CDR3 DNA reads TGTGCCTGGAGTATAGGGACTACCGGGGGAGATACGCAGTATTTT.

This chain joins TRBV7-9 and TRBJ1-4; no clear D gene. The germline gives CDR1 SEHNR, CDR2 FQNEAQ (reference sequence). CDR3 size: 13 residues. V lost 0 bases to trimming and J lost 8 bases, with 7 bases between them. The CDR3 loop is CASSLAGSEKLFF. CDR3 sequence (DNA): TGTGCCAGCAGCTTAGCTGGGAGCGAAAAACTGTTTTTT.

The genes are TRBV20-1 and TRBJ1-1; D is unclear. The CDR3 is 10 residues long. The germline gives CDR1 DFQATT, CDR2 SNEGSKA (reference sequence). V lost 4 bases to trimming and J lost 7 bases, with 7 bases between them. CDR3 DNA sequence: TGCAGTGCTATTGGAAATGAAGCTTTCTTT. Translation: CSAIGNEAFF.

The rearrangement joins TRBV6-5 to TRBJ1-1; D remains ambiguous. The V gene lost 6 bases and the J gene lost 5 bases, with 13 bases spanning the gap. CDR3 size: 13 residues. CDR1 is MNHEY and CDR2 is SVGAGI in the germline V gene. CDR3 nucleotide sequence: TGTGCCAGCAGCGAGGTAGGGCTAACTGAAGCTTTCTTT. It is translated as CASSEVGLTEAFF.